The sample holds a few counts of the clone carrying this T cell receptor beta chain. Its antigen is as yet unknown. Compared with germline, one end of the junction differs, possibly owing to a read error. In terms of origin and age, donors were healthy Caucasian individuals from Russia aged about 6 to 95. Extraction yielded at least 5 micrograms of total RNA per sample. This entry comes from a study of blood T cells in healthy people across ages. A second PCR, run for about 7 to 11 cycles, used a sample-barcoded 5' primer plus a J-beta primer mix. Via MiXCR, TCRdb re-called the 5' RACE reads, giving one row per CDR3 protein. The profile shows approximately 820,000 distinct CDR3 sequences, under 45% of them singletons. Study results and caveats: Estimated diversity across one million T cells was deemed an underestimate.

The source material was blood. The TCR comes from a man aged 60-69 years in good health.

Here the CDR3 reads CASSINAGGSNEQYF. For the CDR3, the DNA is TGTGCCAGCAGTATTAATGCGGGGGGCTCCAACGAGCAGTACTTC. J is TRBJ2-7 and V is TRBV27, with 8 bases matching TRBD2. This CDR3 has 15 residues. CDR1 is MNHEY, CDR2 SMNVEV, per germline (reference sequence).